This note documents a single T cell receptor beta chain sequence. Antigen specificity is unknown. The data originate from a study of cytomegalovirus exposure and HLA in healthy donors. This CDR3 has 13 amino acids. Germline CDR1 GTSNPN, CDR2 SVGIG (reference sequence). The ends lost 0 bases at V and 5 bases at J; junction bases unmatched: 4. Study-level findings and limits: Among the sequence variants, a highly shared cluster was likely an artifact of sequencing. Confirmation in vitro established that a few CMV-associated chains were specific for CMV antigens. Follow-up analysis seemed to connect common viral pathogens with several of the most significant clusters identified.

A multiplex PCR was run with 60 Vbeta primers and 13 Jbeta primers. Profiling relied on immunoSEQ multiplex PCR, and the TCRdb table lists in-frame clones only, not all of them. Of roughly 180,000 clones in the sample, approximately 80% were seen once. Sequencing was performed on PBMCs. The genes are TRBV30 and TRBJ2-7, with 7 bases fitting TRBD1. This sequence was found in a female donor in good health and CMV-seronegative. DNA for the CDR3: TGTGCCTGGAGTGTAATAGGGGGCAACGAGCAGTACTTC. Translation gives CAWSVIGGNEQYF.